Listed below are T cell receptor beta chains from one sample, sequenced in a study of T cells in Graves' hyperthyroidism and ophthalmopathy. Each CDR3 protein gets one entry after TCRdb re-called the multiplex PCR reads with MiXCR. The sample lists roughly 700,000 distinct CDR3 sequences; around 15% were seen once. The sample taken for sequencing was blood. These receptor sequences come from a man aged 45-65 years with Graves' hyperthyroidism. The CDR3 runs from the conserved cysteine through the conserved F or W. D genes are given only for firm matches. Rows give clone size only sometimes, using once, few, many, or a class for an expanded clone.

j_gene: TRBJ2-1; abundance: .; v_gene: TRBV28; d_gene: .; CDR3nt: TGTGCCAGCAGTTCCCCGGGCGGAGAGCAGTTCTTC; CDR3aa: CASSSPGGEQFF
j_gene: TRBJ1-5; abundance: few; v_gene: TRBV7-2; d_gene: TRBD1; CDR3nt: TGTGCCAGCAGCTGGGGACAGGATCAGCCCCAGCATTTT; CDR3aa: CASSWGQDQPQHF
j_gene: TRBJ2-3; abundance: many; v_gene: TRBV27; d_gene: TRBD2; CDR3nt: TGTGCCTCCCTTCGGACTAGCGGGAGGGCCTATACGCAGTATTTT; CDR3aa: CASLRTSGRAYTQYF
j_gene: TRBJ1-1; abundance: many; v_gene: TRBV10-3; d_gene: .; CDR3nt: TGTGCCATCAGTGAGTCGGGGCAGGGGACGGCTGAAGCTTTCTTT; CDR3aa: CAISESGQGTAEAFF
j_gene: TRBJ2-7; abundance: many; v_gene: TRBV11-1; d_gene: TRBD1; CDR3nt: TGTGCCAGCAGCTCACGAGACAGGGGGTCGTACGAGCAGTACTTC; CDR3aa: CASSSRDRGSYEQYF
j_gene: TRBJ2-1; abundance: few; v_gene: TRBV6-1; d_gene: .; CDR3nt: TGTGCCAGCAGTCCGAGTCCTGAGCAGTTCTTC; CDR3aa: CASSPSPEQFF
j_gene: TRBJ1-1; abundance: many; v_gene: TRBV18; d_gene: TRBD1; CDR3nt: TGTGCCAGCTCACCTCGACAGGGGGCGAACACTGAAGCTTTCTTT; CDR3aa: CASSPRQGANTEAFF
j_gene: TRBJ2-1; abundance: many; v_gene: TRBV19; d_gene: TRBD2; CDR3nt: TGTGCCAGTAGTATGCTAGCGGGAGCTCTTGAGCAGTTCTTC; CDR3aa: CASSMLAGALEQFF
j_gene: TRBJ2-7; abundance: many; v_gene: TRBV27; d_gene: .; CDR3nt: TGTGCCAGCAGTTTAATGGGTTCGGGATTCTACGAGCAGTACTTC; CDR3aa: CASSLMGSGFYEQYF
j_gene: TRBJ2-5; abundance: many; v_gene: TRBV9; d_gene: TRBD2; CDR3nt: TGTGCCAGCAGCGTAGCCACGGGAGGGTACCAAGAGACCCAGTACTTC; CDR3aa: CASSVATGGYQETQYF
j_gene: TRBJ2-7; abundance: many; v_gene: TRBV6-1; d_gene: TRBD1; CDR3nt: TGTGCCAGCAGTGAGGACAGGGGGCGAGTCTACGAGCAGTACTTC; CDR3aa: CASSEDRGRVYEQYF
j_gene: TRBJ1-1; abundance: few; v_gene: TRBV28; d_gene: TRBD1; CDR3nt: TGTGCCAGCAGTGCCCCAGGGGGCGCGGGGAACACTGAAGCTTTCTTT; CDR3aa: CASSAPGGAGNTEAFF
j_gene: TRBJ1-1; abundance: .; v_gene: TRBV6-6; d_gene: .; CDR3nt: TGTGCCAGCAGTTACTCTCGTCAGAGGAACACTGAAGCTTTCTTT; CDR3aa: CASSYSRQRNTEAFF
j_gene: TRBJ1-1; abundance: few; v_gene: TRBV29-1; d_gene: .; CDR3nt: TGCAGCGTTGAAGGGTATCAGACCGAAGCTTTCTTT; CDR3aa: CSVEGYQTEAFF
j_gene: TRBJ2-7; abundance: .; v_gene: TRBV6-1; d_gene: .; CDR3nt: TGTGCCAGCAGTTCCAATGCCGGGACGGACTCCTACGAGCAGTACTTC; CDR3aa: CASSSNAGTDSYEQYF
j_gene: TRBJ2-3; abundance: .; v_gene: TRBV6-2/TRBV6-3; d_gene: TRBD2; CDR3nt: TGTGCCAGCAGTTATCTAGCGGGAGGGCCAGCGACAGATACGCAGTATTTT; CDR3aa: CASSYLAGGPATDTQYF
j_gene: TRBJ2-1; abundance: .; v_gene: TRBV4-1; d_gene: TRBD2; CDR3nt: TGCGCCAGCAGCCAACCCAAGCGGGAGCGACAGCAGTTCTTC; CDR3aa: CASSQPKRERQQFF
j_gene: TRBJ2-1; abundance: many; v_gene: TRBV28; d_gene: TRBD2; CDR3nt: TGTGCCAGCAGTCTAGGCGGGGGGGGGGTATACAATGAGCAGTTCTTC; CDR3aa: CASSLGGGGVYNEQFF
j_gene: TRBJ2-7; abundance: .; v_gene: TRBV29-1; d_gene: .; CDR3nt: TGCAGCGCAACTAAGAGGTGGGGGGACGAGCAGTACTTC; CDR3aa: CSATKRWGDEQYF
j_gene: TRBJ2-7; abundance: .; v_gene: TRBV29-1; d_gene: TRBD2; CDR3nt: TGCAGCTTCCTCCGAGCGGGAGGCTCCTACGAGCAGTACTTC; CDR3aa: CSFLRAGGSYEQYF
j_gene: TRBJ2-3; abundance: .; v_gene: TRBV7-9; d_gene: TRBD2; CDR3nt: TGTGCCAGCAGCTCGACTGCGGGGGGTACGCAGTATTTT; CDR3aa: CASSSTAGGTQYF
j_gene: TRBJ1-6; abundance: few; v_gene: TRBV6-2/TRBV6-3; d_gene: .; CDR3nt: TGTGCCAGCAGTTCCGGTGGGGCTAATTATTCACCCCTCCACTTT; CDR3aa: CASSSGGANYSPLHF
j_gene: TRBJ2-3; abundance: .; v_gene: TRBV5-1; d_gene: .; CDR3nt: TGCGCCAGCAGCTTGGGCCTCCACAGCACAGATACGCAGTATTTT; CDR3aa: CASSLGLHSTDTQYF
j_gene: TRBJ2-7; abundance: many; v_gene: TRBV6-6; d_gene: TRBD1; CDR3nt: TGTGCCAGCAGTTACTCGCCGGGACAGGGACGCGAGCAGTACTTC; CDR3aa: CASSYSPGQGREQYF
j_gene: TRBJ2-7; abundance: few; v_gene: TRBV6-9; d_gene: .; CDR3nt: TGTGCCAGCAGTTCCTCTTCCTATAACGAGCAGTACTTC; CDR3aa: CASSSSSYNEQYF
j_gene: TRBJ1-2; abundance: many; v_gene: TRBV10-3; d_gene: .; CDR3nt: TGTGCCACCCCGGTTAAGGGGAGTTACTATGGCTACACCTTC; CDR3aa: CATPVKGSYYGYTF
j_gene: TRBJ2-7; abundance: many; v_gene: TRBV27; d_gene: .; CDR3nt: TGTGCCAGCAGATTCGGGACAACAACCTACGAGCAGTACTTC; CDR3aa: CASRFGTTTYEQYF
j_gene: TRBJ2-1; abundance: few; v_gene: TRBV24-1; d_gene: .; CDR3nt: TGTGCCACCAGTGACCCGATGAAAAACAATGAGCAGTTCTTC; CDR3aa: CATSDPMKNNEQFF
j_gene: TRBJ2-5; abundance: few; v_gene: TRBV7-2; d_gene: TRBD2; CDR3nt: TGTGCCAGCAGCTTAGTCGCGGGAGGTTCAATGGGCCAGTACTTC; CDR3aa: CASSLVAGGSMGQYF
j_gene: TRBJ2-1; abundance: .; v_gene: TRBV4-1; d_gene: .; CDR3nt: TGCGCCAGCAAACACACCACTGGAAGGGTCGATCATGAGCAGTTCTTC; CDR3aa: CASKHTTGRVDHEQFF
j_gene: TRBJ2-1; abundance: .; v_gene: TRBV6-1; d_gene: .; CDR3nt: TGTGCCAGCACCAACCCACAACCAAGCTCCTACAATGAGCAGTTCTTC; CDR3aa: CASTNPQPSSYNEQFF
j_gene: TRBJ1-1; abundance: many; v_gene: TRBV19; d_gene: .; CDR3nt: TGTGCCAGTGCACGGGGGATCGGCACTGAAGCTTTCTTT; CDR3aa: CASARGIGTEAFF
j_gene: TRBJ1-1; abundance: .; v_gene: TRBV18; d_gene: .; CDR3nt: TGTGCCAGCTCACCAGCAGCGCAGGATGGAGCTTTCTTT; CDR3aa: CASSPAAQDGAFF
j_gene: TRBJ1-1; abundance: .; v_gene: TRBV3-1; d_gene: .; CDR3nt: TGTGCCAGCAGCCAGATCCAGGGTCGAACTGAAGCTTTCTTT; CDR3aa: CASSQIQGRTEAFF
j_gene: TRBJ2-7; abundance: .; v_gene: TRBV20-1; d_gene: TRBD1; CDR3nt: TGCAGTGCCCCTACCGGGACAGACCTCTCCTACGAGCAGTACTTC; CDR3aa: CSAPTGTDLSYEQYF
j_gene: TRBJ2-1; abundance: many; v_gene: TRBV19; d_gene: .; CDR3nt: TGTGCCAGTAGTCGATACTCCTACAATGAGCAGTTCTTC; CDR3aa: CASSRYSYNEQFF
j_gene: TRBJ2-1; abundance: many; v_gene: TRBV28; d_gene: TRBD2; CDR3nt: TGTGCCAGCAGTCGGACTAGCGGGAGGTGGAATGAGCAGTTCTTC; CDR3aa: CASSRTSGRWNEQFF
j_gene: TRBJ2-7; abundance: .; v_gene: TRBV20-1; d_gene: TRBD2; CDR3nt: TGCAGTGCCTACTCTCGGCTAGCGGGAACCTACGAGCAGTACTTC; CDR3aa: CSAYSRLAGTYEQYF
j_gene: TRBJ2-1; abundance: many; v_gene: TRBV12-3/TRBV12-4; d_gene: .; CDR3nt: TGTGCCAGCAGTTTAGCTTTCCCTGCCGAGCAGTTCTTC; CDR3aa: CASSLAFPAEQFF
j_gene: TRBJ2-3; abundance: many; v_gene: TRBV7-8; d_gene: .; CDR3nt: TGTGCCAGCAGCTTAATAATGCAGAACACAGATACGCAGTATTTT; CDR3aa: CASSLIMQNTDTQYF
j_gene: TRBJ2-5; abundance: few; v_gene: TRBV25-1; d_gene: TRBD1; CDR3nt: TGTGCCAGCAGTGCCACCCAACCGGGACAGCAAGAGACCCAGTACTTC; CDR3aa: CASSATQPGQQETQYF
j_gene: TRBJ1-2; abundance: many; v_gene: TRBV29-1; d_gene: .; CDR3nt: TGCAGCGTCGTGGACAGTTATGGCTACACCTTC; CDR3aa: CSVVDSYGYTF
j_gene: TRBJ1-2; abundance: .; v_gene: TRBV5-1; d_gene: .; CDR3nt: TGCGCCAGCAGCTTGGTGGGCAGTGACAATGGCTACACCTTC; CDR3aa: CASSLVGSDNGYTF
j_gene: TRBJ2-7; abundance: many; v_gene: TRBV7-2; d_gene: .; CDR3nt: TGTGCCAGCAGCTTGGAGGGACACCACTACGAGCAGTACTTC; CDR3aa: CASSLEGHHYEQYF
j_gene: TRBJ2-5; abundance: many; v_gene: TRBV19; d_gene: .; CDR3nt: TGTGCCAGTAGTCGGCAGCAAGAGACCCAGTACTTC; CDR3aa: CASSRQQETQYF
j_gene: TRBJ2-1; abundance: .; v_gene: TRBV24-1; d_gene: .; CDR3nt: TGTGCCACCAGTGACCGGGACCCCAAAAGCTCCTACAATGAGCAGTTCTTC; CDR3aa: CATSDRDPKSSYNEQFF
j_gene: TRBJ2-2; abundance: .; v_gene: TRBV7-9; d_gene: .; CDR3nt: TGTGCCAGCAGCTTGGGTTTGGGGAGCACCGGGGAGCTGTTTTTT; CDR3aa: CASSLGLGSTGELFF
j_gene: TRBJ2-7; abundance: .; v_gene: TRBV7-9; d_gene: .; CDR3nt: TGTGCCAGCTCCCGGGGGCAGAACCTATACGAGCAGTACTTC; CDR3aa: CASSRGQNLYEQYF
j_gene: TRBJ2-5; abundance: many; v_gene: TRBV29-1; d_gene: .; CDR3nt: TGCAGCGTCCAAGGGACAACCGAGACCCAGTACTTC; CDR3aa: CSVQGTTETQYF
j_gene: TRBJ1-5; abundance: many; v_gene: TRBV12-3/TRBV12-4; d_gene: .; CDR3nt: TGTGCCAGCAGTTCAGGGGTAAGCAATCAGCCCCAGCATTTT; CDR3aa: CASSSGVSNQPQHF
j_gene: TRBJ2-7; abundance: .; v_gene: TRBV28; d_gene: .; CDR3nt: TGTGCCAGCAGTTCACCTATACTCGGGACTGGGCGCGGCGAGCAGTACTTC; CDR3aa: CASSSPILGTGRGEQYF
j_gene: TRBJ1-3; abundance: few; v_gene: TRBV6-5; d_gene: .; CDR3nt: TGTGCCAGCAGTTACACTTTCGCAGGGAGCGGAAACACCATATATTTT; CDR3aa: CASSYTFAGSGNTIYF
j_gene: TRBJ2-3; abundance: .; v_gene: TRBV5-1; d_gene: TRBD1; CDR3nt: TGCGCCAGCAGCTGGGCCGGGACAGGGCGGGAAAACACCGATACGCAGTATTTT; CDR3aa: CASSWAGTGRENTDTQYF
j_gene: TRBJ2-3; abundance: .; v_gene: TRBV11-2; d_gene: .; CDR3nt: TGTGCCAGCAGCTTAGCCGACTATGCAGATACGCAGTATTTT; CDR3aa: CASSLADYADTQYF
j_gene: TRBJ2-3; abundance: .; v_gene: TRBV5-4; d_gene: TRBD1; CDR3nt: TGTGCCAGCAGCATTCCGGGACAGGGGGATACGCAGTATTTT; CDR3aa: CASSIPGQGDTQYF
j_gene: TRBJ1-4; abundance: .; v_gene: TRBV5-1; d_gene: .; CDR3nt: TGCGCCAGCAGTCTGGGGCAGGTCGACTCTCCGGTGTTTTTT; CDR3aa: CASSLGQVDSPVFF